This T cell receptor beta chain originates from a study of vaccination and CD4 T cells after COVID-19. About the research overall: Overlapping spike peptides from SARS-CoV-2, HCoV-NL63, HCoV-OC43 and HCoV-229E served to stimulate the cells.

This clonotype was counted between two and nine times. Its specificity is not known. Treatment here: roughly 11-day PBMC culture with coronavirus spike peptide pools or control peptides (ViraFEST assay). TCR sequencing followed the expansion of antigen-specific T cells with peptide pools in ViraFEST. Peptide pools at around 10 ug/ml, together with 8.5 to 10 IU/ml IL-2, were added to cultures of two million PBMCs per well. V was clipped by 5 bases and J by 0 bases, with 20 bases between them. CDR3 length equals 19 residues. Germline CDR1 reads MNHEY; CDR2 reads SMNVEV (reference sequence). The Oncomine TCR Beta short-read assay was applied to DNA of cultured CD4+ T cells. MiXCR was run by TCRdb on the PCR reads, yielding one entry per CDR3 protein. Of fewer than 20,000 distinct CDR3 sequences in the sample, roughly 56% were seen once.

This sequence originates from a human donor who had recovered from COVID-19. The chain employs TRBV27 and TRBJ1-6; the D gene is possibly TRBD1 (5 bases). The specimen sequenced was CD4+ T cells from blood, cultured in vitro. CDR3 in DNA: TGTGCCAGCAGTCTACACGCGCCCGAGGGGAGCTCCTATAATTCACCCCTCCACTTT. It translates to CASSLHAPEGSSYNSPLHF.